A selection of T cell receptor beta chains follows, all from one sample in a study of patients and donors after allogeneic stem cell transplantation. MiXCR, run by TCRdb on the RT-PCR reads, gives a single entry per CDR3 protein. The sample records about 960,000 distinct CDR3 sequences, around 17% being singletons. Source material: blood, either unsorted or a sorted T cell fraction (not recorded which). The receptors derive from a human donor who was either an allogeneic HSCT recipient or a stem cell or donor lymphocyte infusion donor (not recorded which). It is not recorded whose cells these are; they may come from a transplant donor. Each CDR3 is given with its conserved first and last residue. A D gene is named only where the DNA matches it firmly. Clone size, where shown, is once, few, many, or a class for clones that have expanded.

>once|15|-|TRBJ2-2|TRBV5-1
CASSFKGEPTGELFF
TGCGCCAGCAGCTTTAAGGGGGAGCCCACCGGGGAGCTGTTTTTT
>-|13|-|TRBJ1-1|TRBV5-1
CASSSNRDTEAFF
TGCGCCAGCAGCTCGAACCGGGACACTGAAGCTTTCTTT
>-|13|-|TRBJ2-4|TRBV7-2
CASSLSIQNIQYF
TGTGCCAGCAGCCTCTCGATCCAAAACATTCAGTACTTC
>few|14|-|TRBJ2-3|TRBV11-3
CASSLDDRRDTQYF
TGTGCCAGCAGCTTGGACGACAGAAGGGATACGCAGTATTTT
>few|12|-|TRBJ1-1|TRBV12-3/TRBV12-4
CASSGSRTEAFF
TGTGCCAGCAGTGGGAGTCGCACTGAAGCTTTCTTT
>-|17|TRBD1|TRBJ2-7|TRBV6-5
CASSYDGWTGGTYEQYF
TGTGCCAGCAGTTACGACGGTTGGACAGGGGGTACCTACGAGCAGTACTTC
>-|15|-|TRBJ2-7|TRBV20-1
CSVKAWATLNYEQYF
TGCAGTGTAAAAGCTTGGGCGACCCTCAACTACGAGCAGTACTTC
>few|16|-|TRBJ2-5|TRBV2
CASSEFGIVQQETQYF
TGTGCCAGCAGTGAATTCGGGATCGTCCAACAAGAGACCCAGTACTTC
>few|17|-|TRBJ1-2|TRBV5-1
CASSLEAGPAVEGGYTF
TGCGCCAGCAGCTTGGAGGCAGGCCCGGCTGTTGAAGGTGGCTACACCTTC
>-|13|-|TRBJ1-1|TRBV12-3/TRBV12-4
CASSTGANTEAFF
TGTGCCAGCTCAACGGGGGCGAACACTGAAGCTTTCTTT
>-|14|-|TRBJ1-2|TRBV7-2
CASSLFGPTYGYTF
TGTGCCAGCAGCCTCTTCGGCCCTACATATGGCTACACCTTC
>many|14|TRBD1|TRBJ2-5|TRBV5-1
CASSLRDREETQYF
TGCGCCAGCAGCTTGCGGGACAGAGAAGAGACCCAGTACTTC
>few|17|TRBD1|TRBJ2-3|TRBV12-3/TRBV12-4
CASSAPKGQGAKDTQYF
TGTGCCAGCAGTGCCCCTAAGGGGCAGGGGGCGAAAGATACGCAGTATTTT
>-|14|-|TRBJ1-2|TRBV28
CASTRVGEGSGYTF
TGTGCCAGCACCCGGGTAGGGGAAGGCTCTGGCTACACCTTC
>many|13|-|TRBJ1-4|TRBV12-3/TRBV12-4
CASSFQANEKLFF
TGTGCCAGCAGTTTTCAAGCTAATGAAAAACTGTTTTTT
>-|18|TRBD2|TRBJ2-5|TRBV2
CASRRWTSGEPLQETQYF
TGTGCCAGCAGGAGGTGGACTAGCGGGGAGCCTCTCCAAGAGACCCAGTACTTC
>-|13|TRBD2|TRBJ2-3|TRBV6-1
CASKRTRTDTQYF
TGTGCCAGCAAGCGGACTAGGACAGATACGCAGTATTTT
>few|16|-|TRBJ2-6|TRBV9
CASSRDGLSGANVLTF
TGTGCCAGCAGCCGGGACGGACTCTCTGGGGCCAACGTCCTGACTTTC
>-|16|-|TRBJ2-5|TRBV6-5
CASSYSLGAGQETQYF
TGTGCCAGCAGTTACTCCTTGGGGGCCGGACAAGAGACCCAGTACTTC
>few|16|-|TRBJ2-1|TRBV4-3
CASSQDWTGYDNEQFF
TGCGCCAGCAGCCAAGATTGGACCGGTTATGACAATGAGCAGTTCTTC
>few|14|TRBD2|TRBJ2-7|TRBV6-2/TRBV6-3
CASTLGLALYEQYF
TGTGCCAGCACCCTCGGACTAGCGCTCTACGAGCAGTACTTC
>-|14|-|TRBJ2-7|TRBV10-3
CAISVRGNEYEQYF
TGTGCCATCAGTGTACGCGGGAACGAGTACGAGCAGTACTTC
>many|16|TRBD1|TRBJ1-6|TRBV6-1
CASSRTGSSYNSPLHF
TGTGCCAGCAGTCGGACAGGGAGCTCCTATAATTCACCCCTCCACTTT
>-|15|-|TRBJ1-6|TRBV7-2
CASDLFRAANSPLHF
TGTGCCAGCGATCTCTTCCGGGCCGCAAATTCACCCCTCCACTTT
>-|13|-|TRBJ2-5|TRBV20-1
CSARRRLWETQYF
TGCAGTGCTAGGCGGAGACTCTGGGAGACCCAGTACTTC
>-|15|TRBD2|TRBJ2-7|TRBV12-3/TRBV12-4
CASSRGDYQAYEQYF
TGTGCCAGCAGTAGAGGGGACTACCAAGCCTACGAGCAGTACTTC
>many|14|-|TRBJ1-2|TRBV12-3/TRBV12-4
CASSFGGDRPGYTF
TGTGCCAGCAGTTTTGGGGGGGACCGGCCTGGCTACACCTTC
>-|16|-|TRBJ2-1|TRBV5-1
CASSLEVASAYNEQFF
TGCGCCAGCAGCTTGGAAGTAGCGAGCGCCTACAATGAGCAGTTCTTC
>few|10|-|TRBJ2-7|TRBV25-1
CARRAYEQYF
TGTGCCAGAAGGGCCTACGAGCAGTACTTC
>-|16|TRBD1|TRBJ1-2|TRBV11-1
CASSRDRGRSAYGYTF
TGTGCCAGCTCCCGGGACAGGGGGCGTTCTGCCTATGGCTACACCTTC
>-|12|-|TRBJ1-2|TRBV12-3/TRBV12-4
CASSLTEDGYTF
TGTGCCAGCAGTCTGACGGAGGATGGCTACACCTTC
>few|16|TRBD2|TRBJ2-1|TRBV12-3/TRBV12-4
CASSPLGAGGNNEQFF
TGTGCCAGCAGCCCTCTGGGGGCGGGGGGGAACAATGAGCAGTTCTTC
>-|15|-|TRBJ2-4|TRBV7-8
CASSLGQPAKNIQYF
TGTGCCAGCAGCCTCGGACAGCCAGCCAAAAACATTCAGTACTTC
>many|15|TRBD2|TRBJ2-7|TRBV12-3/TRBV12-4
CASYGPGLAGYEQYF
TGTGCCAGCTATGGACCGGGACTAGCGGGATACGAGCAGTACTTC
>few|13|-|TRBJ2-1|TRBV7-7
CASSLDMLNEQFF
TGTGCCAGCAGCTTAGACATGCTGAATGAGCAGTTCTTC
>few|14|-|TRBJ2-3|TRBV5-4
CASSLPRTADTQYF
TGTGCCAGCAGCTTGCCCAGAACAGCAGATACGCAGTATTTT
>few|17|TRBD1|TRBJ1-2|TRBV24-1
CATSDAPGQGANYGYTF
TGTGCCACCAGTGATGCACCGGGACAGGGGGCCAACTATGGCTACACCTTC
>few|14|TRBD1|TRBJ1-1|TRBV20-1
CSASGQGKNTEAFF
TGCAGTGCCTCGGGACAGGGGAAGAACACTGAAGCTTTCTTT
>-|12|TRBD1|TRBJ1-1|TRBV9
CASSVAGGQAFF
TGTGCCAGCAGCGTTGCAGGGGGCCAAGCTTTCTTT
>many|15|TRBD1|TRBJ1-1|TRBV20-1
CSASTGGVISREAFF
TGCAGTGCTAGTACAGGGGGAGTTATATCTAGGGAAGCTTTCTTT
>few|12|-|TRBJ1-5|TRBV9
CASSTGQGDQHF
TGTGCCAGCAGCACCGGACAAGGAGACCAGCATTTT
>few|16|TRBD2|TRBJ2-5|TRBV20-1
CSAPGHSGRLQETQYF
TGCAGTGCCCCGGGTCACAGCGGGAGATTACAAGAGACCCAGTACTTC
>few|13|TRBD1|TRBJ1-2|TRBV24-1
CATSPGQGPGYTF
TGTGCCACCAGTCCAGGACAGGGTCCTGGCTACACCTTC
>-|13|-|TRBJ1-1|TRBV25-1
CASSEEGGTEAFF
TGTGCCAGCAGTGAAGAGGGTGGCACTGAAGCTTTCTTT
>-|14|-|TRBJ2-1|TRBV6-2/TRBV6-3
CASSSGGPGHEQFF
TGTGCCAGCAGTTCCGGAGGGCCAGGGCATGAGCAGTTCTTC
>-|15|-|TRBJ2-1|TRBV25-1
CASSDLANSYNEQFF
TGTGCCAGCAGTGATCTAGCGAACTCCTACAATGAGCAGTTCTTC